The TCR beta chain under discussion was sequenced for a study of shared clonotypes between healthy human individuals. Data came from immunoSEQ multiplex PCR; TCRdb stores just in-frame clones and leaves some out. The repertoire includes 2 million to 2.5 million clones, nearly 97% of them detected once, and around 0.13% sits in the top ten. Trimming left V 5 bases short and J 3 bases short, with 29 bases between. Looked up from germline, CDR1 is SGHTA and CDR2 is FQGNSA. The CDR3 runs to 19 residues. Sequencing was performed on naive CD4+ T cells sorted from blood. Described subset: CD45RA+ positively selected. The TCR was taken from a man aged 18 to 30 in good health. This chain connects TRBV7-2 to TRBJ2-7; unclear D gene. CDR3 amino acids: CASSPYNRPGLGYLYEQYF. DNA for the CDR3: TGTGCCAGCAGCCCATACAATCGGCCGGGCCTTGGTTACCTCTACGAGCAGTACTTC.